The rows below give T cell receptor beta chains drawn from one sample of a study of cytomegalovirus exposure and HLA in healthy donors. Measured with immunoSEQ multiplex PCR; TCRdb has only the in-frame clones, and not every one. The sample lists about 69,000 clones, 94% seen once, with more than 0.9% in the top ten. Sequences were obtained from PBMCs. The receptors come from a woman under 30 in good health and CMV-seronegative. Both conserved end residues are part of each CDR3. D genes are given only for firm matches. Rows may omit the clone size; those that give it use once, few, many or a size class.

cdr3_aa | cdr3_nt | v_call | clone_size | j_call | d_call | cdr3_length
CASSSGRDYNEQFF | TGTGCCAGCAGCTCAGGGAGGGACTACAATGAGCAGTTCTTC | TRBV27 | NA | TRBJ2-1 | TRBD2 | 14
CASSTSGSWTDTQYF | TGTGCCAGCAGCACCAGCGGGAGTTGGACAGATACGCAGTATTTT | TRBV9 | NA | TRBJ2-3 | TRBD2 | 15
CASSLAGVPDEQFF | TGTGCCAGCAGCTTAGCGGGAGTTCCCGATGAGCAGTTCTTC | TRBV13 | NA | TRBJ2-1 | NA | 14
CASSQQGVGTDTQYF | TGTGCCAGTTCGCAACAGGGGGTGGGTACAGATACGCAGTATTTT | TRBV19 | NA | TRBJ2-3 | TRBD1 | 15
CASSPTDNQPQHF | TGTGCCAGCAGCCCGACAGACAATCAGCCCCAGCATTTT | TRBV6-5 | NA | TRBJ1-5 | NA | 13
CASSASGPGEKLFF | TGTGCCAGCAGTGCGTCTGGTCCAGGAGAAAAACTGTTTTTT | TRBV6-1 | NA | TRBJ1-4 | NA | 14
CASSGDGYTF | TGTGCCAGCAGCGGGGATGGCTACACCTTC | TRBV2 | NA | TRBJ1-2 | NA | 10
CASSLALNTEAFF | TGCGCCAGCAGCTTAGCTTTAAACACTGAAGCTTTCTTT | TRBV5-1 | NA | TRBJ1-1 | NA | 13
CASSEDRERPYEQYF | TGCGCCAGCAGTGAGGACAGGGAGAGGCCCTACGAGCAGTACTTC | TRBV10-1 | NA | TRBJ2-7 | TRBD1 | 15
CASTWTGRDSPLHF | TGTGCCAGCACCTGGACAGGGAGGGATTCACCCCTCCACTTT | TRBV11-2 | NA | TRBJ1-6 | TRBD1 | 14
CASSWGSAGTEQYF | TGTGCCAGCAGCTGGGGGAGCGCGGGGACCGAGCAGTACTTC | TRBV7-9 | few | TRBJ2-7 | NA | 14
CASSEPWNTEAFF | TGCGCCAGCAGCGAGCCGTGGAACACTGAAGCTTTCTTT | TRBV10-2 | NA | TRBJ1-1 | NA | 13
CASSDSTQGGNEQFF | TGTGCCAGCAGTGACTCGACACAGGGTGGCAATGAGCAGTTCTTC | TRBV6-4 | once | TRBJ2-1 | NA | 15
CASSVAVRATAEQFF | TGTGCCAGCAGCGTAGCAGTCAGGGCCACGGCTGAGCAGTTCTTC | TRBV9 | NA | TRBJ2-1 | NA | 15
CASSLRGYNQETQYF | TGTGCTAGCAGCTTAAGAGGGTATAACCAAGAGACCCAGTACTTC | TRBV7-7 | NA | TRBJ2-5 | NA | 15
CASSIPPGHEQFF | TGTGCCAGTAGTATCCCCCCTGGGCATGAGCAGTTCTTC | TRBV19 | NA | TRBJ2-1 | NA | 13
CASSIGGAYEQYF | TGTGCCAGCAGTATCGGGGGGGCCTACGAGCAGTACTTC | TRBV6-5 | NA | TRBJ2-7 | TRBD2 | 13
CASSDSAGSYNEQFF | TGTGCCAGCAGTGACTCGGCCGGGTCCTACAATGAGCAGTTCTTC | TRBV6-4 | NA | TRBJ2-1 | NA | 15
CSVFPGGTEAFF | TGCAGCGTTTTCCCAGGGGGCACTGAAGCTTTCTTT | TRBV29-1 | NA | TRBJ1-1 | TRBD1 | 12
CASSLEGQRNTEAFF | TGTGCCAGCAGCTTGGAGGGACAGCGGAACACTGAAGCTTTCTTT | TRBV5-4 | NA | TRBJ1-1 | TRBD1 | 15
CASSSGLAGREDTQYF | TGTGCCAGCAGCTCTGGACTAGCGGGGCGAGAGGATACGCAGTATTTT | TRBV7-2 | NA | TRBJ2-3 | TRBD2 | 16
CASSLMAGEPYEQFF | TGTGCCAGCAGTTTAATGGCGGGAGAACCGTATGAGCAGTTCTTC | TRBV28 | NA | TRBJ2-1 | TRBD2 | 15
CASILRGREAEAFF | TGTGCCAGCATCCTGAGAGGCAGGGAGGCTGAAGCTTTCTTT | TRBV5-4 | NA | TRBJ1-1 | NA | 14
CASSYDRGHTDTQYF | TGTGCCAGCAGCTACGACAGGGGGCACACAGATACGCAGTATTTT | TRBV7-2 | NA | TRBJ2-3 | TRBD1 | 15
CASSVSRSSSYNEQFF | TGTGCCAGCAGCGTATCTCGGTCAAGCTCCTACAATGAGCAGTTCTTC | TRBV9 | NA | TRBJ2-1 | NA | 16
CASSFSTDGYTF | TGTGCCAGCAGTTTTAGTACGGATGGCTACACCTTC | TRBV28 | NA | TRBJ1-2 | NA | 12
CASSFGIQDNYGYTF | TGTGCCAGCAGCTTTGGAATACAGGATAACTATGGCTACACCTTC | TRBV7-2 | NA | TRBJ1-2 | NA | 15
CASTKTGAGANVLTF | TGTGCCAGCACCAAAACAGGAGCTGGGGCCAACGTCCTGACTTTC | TRBV25-1 | NA | TRBJ2-6 | NA | 15
CASSQTSIELGEQFF | TGTGCCAGCAGTCAAACTAGCATCGAGCTCGGGGAGCAGTTCTTC | TRBV28 | once | TRBJ2-1 | NA | 15
CASSWGGASYEQYF | TGTGCCAGCAGCTGGGGGGGCGCATCCTACGAGCAGTACTTC | TRBV13 | NA | TRBJ2-7 | NA | 14
CASSERGGQGYNEQFF | TGTGCCAGCAGTGAGAGGGGGGGACAGGGCTACAATGAGCAGTTCTTC | TRBV6-4 | NA | TRBJ2-1 | TRBD1 | 16
CASSLAGTSGQETQYF | TGTGCCAGCAGTCTAGCCGGGACTAGCGGCCAAGAGACCCAGTACTTC | TRBV6-6 | NA | TRBJ2-5 | TRBD2 | 16
CASSQDLGYEQYF | TGTGCCAGCAGCCAAGATCTCGGCTACGAGCAGTACTTC | TRBV4-2 | NA | TRBJ2-7 | NA | 13
CASRTSGESNIQYF | TGTGCCAGCAGGACTAGCGGAGAATCGAACATTCAGTACTTC | TRBV2 | NA | TRBJ2-4 | TRBD2 | 14
CASSGRGTTGELFF | TGCGCCAGCAGCGGCAGGGGGACCACCGGGGAGCTGTTTTTT | TRBV5-1 | NA | TRBJ2-2 | TRBD1 | 14
CASSPVLPKNIQYF | TGTGCCAGCAGTCCAGTGCTCCCCAAAAACATTCAGTACTTC | TRBV27 | NA | TRBJ2-4 | NA | 14
CASSYSRQGSYEQYF | TGTGCCAGCAGTTACTCCCGACAGGGGTCCTACGAGCAGTACTTC | TRBV6-5 | NA | TRBJ2-7 | TRBD1 | 15
CATSRGSSAGTLLAQYF | TGTGCCACCAGCAGAGGGTCATCAGCGGGAACCCTTTTGGCGCAGTACTTC | TRBV15 | once | TRBJ2-7 | TRBD2 | 17
CAISEGLAGAYEQYF | TGTGCCATCAGTGAGGGACTAGCGGGGGCCTACGAGCAGTACTTC | TRBV10-3 | NA | TRBJ2-7 | TRBD2 | 15
CASSTPGGYGYTF | TGTGCCAGTAGTACTCCCGGGGGGTATGGCTACACCTTC | TRBV19 | NA | TRBJ1-2 | NA | 13